Listed below are T cell receptor beta chains from one sample, sequenced in a study of T cell clonotyping in hematopoietic cell transplantation. Clones were read by immunoSEQ multiplex PCR, and TCRdb kept only the in-frame ones, dropping some. The repertoire holds approximately 46,000 clones, with 65% to 90% as singletons. The material was peripheral blood mononuclear cells, obtained before stem cell transplant. The origin of the receptors is a man between 60 and 75 years old with biphenotypic leukemia. Some clones in this sample may be carry-over from other donors' samples. Each CDR3 is given with its conserved first and last residue. The D gene is left open where the match is weak. The size entry is marked missing in some rows and otherwise reads once, few, many or a size class.

j_call	clone_size	d_call	v_call	cdr3_nt	cdr3_aa
TRBJ1-5	.	.	TRBV20-1	TGCAGTGCTAGTGGCAAACAGCCCCAGCATTTT	CSASGKQPQHF
TRBJ1-1	.	TRBD1	TRBV27	TGTGCCAGCAGTTTATCGGGGTACAGGGGCCGTGAAGCTTTCTTT	CASSLSGYRGREAFF
TRBJ1-1	.	TRBD1	TRBV10-3	TGTGCCATCAGCGGGGACAGGGAAGGGATGAACACTGAAGCTTTCTTT	CAISGDREGMNTEAFF
TRBJ2-7	.	.	TRBV5-1	TGCGCCAGCAGCCCCCTTGCAGGGACCGAAGAGCAGTACTTC	CASSPLAGTEEQYF
TRBJ2-3	.	TRBD2	TRBV6-5	TGTGCCAGCGGGGAGGGCTTAGATACGCAGTATTTT	CASGEGLDTQYF
TRBJ2-2	.	.	TRBV27	TGTGCCAGCAGTGGACTACAGAGAACCGGGGAGCTGTTTTTT	CASSGLQRTGELFF
TRBJ2-7	.	TRBD2	TRBV27	TGTGCCAGCAGTCGGGACTACGGGGCCTACGAGCAGTACTTC	CASSRDYGAYEQYF
TRBJ1-2	.	.	TRBV5-6	TGTGCCAGCAGCTTGTGGGCAGGAAGGGGCTATGGCTACACCTTC	CASSLWAGRGYGYTF
TRBJ2-7	.	.	TRBV10-3	TGTGCCATCAGTGAGGACCGGGCGGACCCGAGCTCCTACGAGCAGTACTTC	CAISEDRADPSSYEQYF
TRBJ2-1	.	.	TRBV30	TGTGCCTGGAGCCCCCCCGGGACAACGCAGTTCTTC	CAWSPPGTTQFF
TRBJ2-7	.	.	TRBV19	TGTGCCAGTAGTATAGATCGAGCTGAAGATAACGAGCAGTACTTC	CASSIDRAEDNEQYF
TRBJ2-3	once	.	TRBV27	TGTGCCAGCAGTTTATTTGGAGATACGCAGTATTTT	CASSLFGDTQYF
TRBJ1-1	.	.	TRBV7-9	TGTGCCAGCAGCTCATCGACGACTTTCTTT	CASSSSTTFF
TRBJ1-4	.	.	TRBV6-5	TGTGCCAGCAGACACGACAGGTCGGGTGAAAAACTGTTTTTT	CASRHDRSGEKLFF
TRBJ2-5	.	.	TRBV19	TGTGCCAGTAGTTCGCCTCGTCAGGGCCAGTACTTC	CASSSPRQGQYF
TRBJ1-1	.	.	TRBV6-5	TGTGCCAGCTACAGCAGTACAATAGGAAACACTGAAGCTTTCTTT	CASYSSTIGNTEAFF
TRBJ1-3	.	.	TRBV4-1	TGCGCCAGCAGCCAAGAGGCGGGGGAAGTAGGCCATACTGGAAACACCATATATTTT	CASSQEAGEVGHTGNTIYF
TRBJ2-7	.	.	TRBV19	TGTGCCAGTAGTAGCCGGGACACGGAGCAGTACTTC	CASSSRDTEQYF
TRBJ2-1	.	.	TRBV30	TGTGCCTGGGCCCCTAATGAATTCGGCCCCCAGTTCTTC	CAWAPNEFGPQFF
TRBJ2-7	once	.	TRBV6-5	TGTGCCAGCAGTTATAGTGTTCGGTCCTACGAGCAGTACTTC	CASSYSVRSYEQYF